This T cell receptor beta chain emerged from a study of cytomegalovirus exposure and HLA in healthy donors. To note about this clone: Its target is not known.

V gave up 1 base and J gave up 8 bases, with 14 bases separating them. The V gene's germline CDR1 is SEHNR and CDR2 FQNEAQ (reference sequence). The CDR3 is made up of 14 amino acids. Study-wide points: V- and J-gene trimming in TCR beta was tied to a missense DCLRE1C variant by an analysis performed later.

PCR involved 60 Vbeta and 13 Jbeta primers. Generated by immunoSEQ multiplex PCR, the TCRdb table keeps only in-frame clones and is missing some. Of about 80,000 clones listed, 70% to 85% were seen once; the top ten hold 13%. This TCR derives from a human donor in good health. The chain joins TRBV7-9 to TRBJ1-1, with unresolved D. Specimen: PBMCs. CDR3 DNA sequence: TGTGCCAGCAGCTTAGTTGGCGGGGAGCGGGAAGCTTTCTTT. This gives the protein CASSLVGGEREAFF.